This T cell receptor beta chain originates from a study of T cells in Graves' hyperthyroidism and ophthalmopathy. Study-wide context: The initial diagnosis was the point when peripheral blood was collected, ahead of any treatment.

The CDR3 loop spans 11 amino acids. Germline V gene sequence: CDR1 SGHNT, CDR2 YYREEE (reference sequence). Trimming removed 3 bases at V and 8 bases at J, with 8 bases between. Participants, patients aged 18 to 65, had newly diagnosed hyperthyroidism with a duration under 2 months. For the diagnoses, clinical symptoms, serum thyroxine and TRAb, thyroid ultrasound and orbital computed tomography were used. This clonotype was counted between two and nine times. Its cognate antigen is unknown. Researchers amplified the TCR beta CDR3 regions from RNA transcripts. During a first-round RT-PCR of the TCR CDR3, the HTBI primer set was used. MiXCR, applied by TCRdb to the multiplex PCR reads, yields one record per CDR3 protein. This repertoire shows around 720,000 distinct CDR3 sequences, about 35% found once; its top ten account for roughly 31%. Study observations and caveats: Most clonotypes expanded in the thyroid (above 0.001) were also present in blood.

The chain is built from TRBV5-4 and TRBJ1-1; D call uncertain. The source is a woman aged 40 to 55 with Graves' hyperthyroidism. Specimen: blood. This CDR3 is CASSYDREAFF. The CDR3 nucleotides read TGTGCCAGCAGCTATGATAGAGAAGCTTTCTTT. Looking up the rest from reference TRBV5-4 and TRBJ1-1 gives the full variable domain: ETGVTQSPTHLIKTRGQQVTLRCSSQSGHNTVSWYQQALGQGPQFIFQYYREEENGRGNFPPRFSGLQFPNYSSELNVNALELDDSALYLCASSYDREAFFGQGTRLTVV.